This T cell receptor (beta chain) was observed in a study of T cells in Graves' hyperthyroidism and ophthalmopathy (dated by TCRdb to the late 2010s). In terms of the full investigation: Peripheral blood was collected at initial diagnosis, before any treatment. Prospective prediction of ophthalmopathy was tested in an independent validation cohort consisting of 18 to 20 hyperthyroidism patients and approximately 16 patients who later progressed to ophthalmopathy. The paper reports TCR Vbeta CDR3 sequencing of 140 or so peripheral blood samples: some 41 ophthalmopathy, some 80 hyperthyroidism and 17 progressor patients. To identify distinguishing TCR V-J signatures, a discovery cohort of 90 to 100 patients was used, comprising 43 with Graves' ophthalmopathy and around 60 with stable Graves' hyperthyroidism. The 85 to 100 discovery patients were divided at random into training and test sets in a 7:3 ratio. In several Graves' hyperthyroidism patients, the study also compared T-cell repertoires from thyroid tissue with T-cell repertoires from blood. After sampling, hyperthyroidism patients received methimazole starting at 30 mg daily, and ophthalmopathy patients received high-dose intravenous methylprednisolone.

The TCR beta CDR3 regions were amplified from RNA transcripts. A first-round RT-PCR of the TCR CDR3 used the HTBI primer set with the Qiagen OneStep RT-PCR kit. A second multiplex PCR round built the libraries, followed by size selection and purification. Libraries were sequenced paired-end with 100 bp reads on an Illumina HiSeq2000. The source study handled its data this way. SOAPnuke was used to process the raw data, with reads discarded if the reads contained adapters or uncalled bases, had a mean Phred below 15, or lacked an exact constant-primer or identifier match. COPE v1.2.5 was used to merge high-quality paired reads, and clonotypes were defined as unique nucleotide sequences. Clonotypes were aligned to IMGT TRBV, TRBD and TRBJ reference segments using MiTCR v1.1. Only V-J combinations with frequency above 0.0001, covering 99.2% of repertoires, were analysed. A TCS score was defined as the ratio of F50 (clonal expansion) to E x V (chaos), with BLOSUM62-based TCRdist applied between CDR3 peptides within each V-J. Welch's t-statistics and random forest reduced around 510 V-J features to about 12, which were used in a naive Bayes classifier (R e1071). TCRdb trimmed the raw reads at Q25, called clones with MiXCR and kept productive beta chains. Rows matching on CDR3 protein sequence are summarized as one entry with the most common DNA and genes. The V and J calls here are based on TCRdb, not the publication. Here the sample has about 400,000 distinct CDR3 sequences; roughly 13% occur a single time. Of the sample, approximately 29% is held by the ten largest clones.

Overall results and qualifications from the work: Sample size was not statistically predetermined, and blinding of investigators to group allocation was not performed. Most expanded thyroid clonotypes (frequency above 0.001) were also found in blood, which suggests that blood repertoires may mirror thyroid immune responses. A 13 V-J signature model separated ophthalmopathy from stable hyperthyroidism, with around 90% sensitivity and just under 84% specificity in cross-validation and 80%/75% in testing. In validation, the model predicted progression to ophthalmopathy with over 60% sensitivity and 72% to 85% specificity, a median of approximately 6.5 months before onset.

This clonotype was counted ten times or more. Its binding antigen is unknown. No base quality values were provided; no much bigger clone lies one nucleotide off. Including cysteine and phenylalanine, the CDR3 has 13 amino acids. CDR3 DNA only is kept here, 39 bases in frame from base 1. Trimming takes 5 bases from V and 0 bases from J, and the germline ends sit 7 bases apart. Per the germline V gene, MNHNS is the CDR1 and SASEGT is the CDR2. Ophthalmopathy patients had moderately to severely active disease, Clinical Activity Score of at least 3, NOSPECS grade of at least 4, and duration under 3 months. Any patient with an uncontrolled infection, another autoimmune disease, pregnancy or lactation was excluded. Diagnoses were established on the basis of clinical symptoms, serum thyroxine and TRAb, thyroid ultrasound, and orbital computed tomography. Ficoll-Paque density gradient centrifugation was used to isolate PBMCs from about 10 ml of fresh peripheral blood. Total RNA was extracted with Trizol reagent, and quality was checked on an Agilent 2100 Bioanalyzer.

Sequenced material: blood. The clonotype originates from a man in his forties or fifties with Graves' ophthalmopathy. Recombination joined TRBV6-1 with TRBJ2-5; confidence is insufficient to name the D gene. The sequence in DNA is TGTGCCAGCAGTTCCTACTACCAAGAGACCCAGTACTTC. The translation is CASSSYYQETQYF.